These T cell receptor beta chains were read from a single sample in a study of radiotherapy plus CTLA-4 blockade in lung cancer. The repertoire was sequenced with immunoSEQ multiplex PCR; TCRdb's copy has only in-frame clones and lacks some. The sample contains just under 60,000 clones, 70% to 85% of which appear only once. The sample consisted of peripheral blood, taken from a patient treated with radiotherapy plus ipilimumab. The receptors stem from a human donor with non-small cell lung cancer who had a partial response to radiotherapy plus ipilimumab. The conserved cysteine and the conserved F or W are not part of the CDR3 here.

len: 12
v_gene: TRBV2
CDR3aa: ASMDRGQRDEQF

len: 14
v_gene: TRBV7-3
CDR3aa: ASSLTSGVNTGELF

len: 12
v_gene: TRBV7-9
CDR3aa: ASSPSGSGETQY

len: 10
v_gene: TRBV6-1
CDR3aa: AILTVSYEQY

len: 12
v_gene: TRBV15
CDR3aa: ATSRGGPTDTQY

len: 13
v_gene: TRBV5-1
CDR3aa: ASSLVTGAPYEQY

len: 12
v_gene: TRBV6-6
CDR3aa: ASIPRQGSYEQY

len: 14
v_gene: TRBV19
CDR3aa: ASSIRGQGLNQPQH

len: 13
v_gene: TRBV5-4
CDR3aa: ASSLAGEGPGGYT

len: 12
v_gene: TRBV5-6
CDR3aa: ASSSAAGTDTQY

len: 10
v_gene: TRBV7-9
CDR3aa: ASSLDYTEAF

len: 10
v_gene: TRBV29-1
CDR3aa: SVGVRDYGYT

len: 12
v_gene: TRBV5-1
CDR3aa: ASRIGQGTYEQY

len: 12
v_gene: TRBV11-2
CDR3aa: ASSLAGANEKLF

len: 13
v_gene: TRBV25-1
CDR3aa: ASSPPGLFYNEQF

len: 14
v_gene: TRBV27
CDR3aa: ASSLGGLPPGDEQF

len: 14
v_gene: TRBV11-2
CDR3aa: ASSLGGQGGRSPLH

len: 12
v_gene: TRBV28
CDR3aa: ASSLSGSHAEAF

len: 15
v_gene: TRBV4-1
CDR3aa: ASSSGGLAGPTDTQY

len: 14
v_gene: TRBV7-6
CDR3aa: ASSSGRWTGLGEQY

len: 17
v_gene: TRBV4-1
CDR3aa: ASSQDTGTGGSAGRPQH

len: 13
v_gene: TRBV5-1
CDR3aa: ASSLYQGGQETQY

len: 14
v_gene: TRBV5-8
CDR3aa: ASSPAGEGGKNIQY

len: 12
v_gene: TRBV19
CDR3aa: ASSIEGGDEKLF

len: 13
v_gene: TRBV5-1
CDR3aa: ASSLAATEADTQY

len: 13
v_gene: TRBV9
CDR3aa: ASSIGGSGPYEQY

len: 13
v_gene: TRBV7-8
CDR3aa: ASSLGRISNQPQH

len: 10
v_gene: TRBV14
CDR3aa: ASPITGGGYT

len: 13
v_gene: TRBV7-2
CDR3aa: ASSSTGGASYGYT

len: 13
v_gene: TRBV4-1
CDR3aa: ASSQDRDLGDTQY

len: 13
v_gene: TRBV2
CDR3aa: ASSELLGVNTEAF

len: 16
v_gene: TRBV21-1
CDR3aa: ASSKEDSGGDSTDTQY